The rows below give T cell receptor beta chains drawn from one sample of a study of blood T cell repertoires in COVID-19. Sequencing used immunoSEQ multiplex PCR; TCRdb keeps in-frame clones, though not all of them. The sample has approximately 210,000 clones, around nine tenths seen once. Source material: peripheral blood. These receptor sequences come from a woman in her thirties or forties who had recovered from COVID-19. Each CDR3 is given with its conserved first and last residue. A D gene is named only where the DNA matches it firmly. Some rows have no size entry. The others give once, few or many, or a class for an expanded clone.

-	TRBJ2-1	TRBV4-1	TRBD2	CASSQDTGLAGFQGYNEQFF	TGCGCCAGCAGCCAAGATACCGGACTAGCGGGATTTCAGGGGTACAATGAGCAGTTCTTC
-	TRBJ2-1	TRBV5-1	TRBD2	CASSLSGKSYNEQFF	TGCGCCAGCAGCCTTAGCGGGAAATCCTACAATGAGCAGTTCTTC
-	TRBJ2-3	TRBV2	TRBD2	CASSDGLAGTDTQYF	TGTGCCAGCAGTGATGGGCTAGCGGGCACAGATACGCAGTATTTT
-	TRBJ1-2	TRBV30	TRBD1	CAWNRDRGGYTF	TGTGCCTGGAACCGGGACAGGGGTGGCTACACCTTC
-	TRBJ1-5	TRBV19	TRBD1	CASCDRGHQPQHF	TGTGCCAGTTGCGACAGGGGACATCAGCCCCAGCATTTT
-	TRBJ2-5	TRBV5-1	-	CASSLGGVIQETQYF	TGCGCCAGCAGCTTGGGCGGCGTAATTCAAGAGACCCAGTACTTC
once	TRBJ2-2	TRBV7-3	TRBD2	CASSLTSGSVGELFF	TGTGCCAGCAGCTTAACTAGCGGGAGCGTCGGGGAGCTGTTTTTT
-	TRBJ2-2	TRBV6-5	-	CASIPGLTGELFF	TGTGCCAGCATCCCAGGCTTGACCGGGGAGCTGTTTTTT
-	TRBJ1-1	TRBV6-6	-	CASSREGGANTEAFF	TGTGCCAGCAGTAGGGAAGGGGGAGCGAACACTGAAGCTTTCTTT
-	TRBJ1-1	TRBV3-1/TRBV3-2	-	CASSYMNTEAFF	TGTGCCAGCAGCTACATGAACACTGAAGCTTTCTTT
-	TRBJ1-4	TRBV6-5	-	CASSYSLRGVSEKLFF	TGTGCCAGCAGTTACTCGTTGCGGGGGGTTAGTGAAAAACTGTTTTTT
once	TRBJ1-1	TRBV27	-	CASSGRADTEAFF	TGTGCCAGCAGCGGGAGGGCCGACACTGAAGCTTTCTTT
-	TRBJ1-1	TRBV7-8	-	CASLPQGKNTEAFF	TGTGCCAGCCTACCTCAGGGGAAGAACACTGAAGCTTTCTTT
-	TRBJ1-1	TRBV18	TRBD1	CASYEGQHPEAFF	TGTGCCAGCTATGAGGGACAGCACCCTGAAGCTTTCTTT
-	TRBJ1-1	TRBV16	-	CASSQFPPNDGTEAFF	TGTGCCAGCAGCCAATTTCCGCCTAATGATGGCACTGAAGCTTTCTTT
-	TRBJ2-1	TRBV5-1	-	CASSPTATYNEQFF	TGCGCCAGCAGCCCGACAGCGACCTACAATGAGCAGTTCTTC
once	TRBJ1-1	TRBV18	-	CASSPLQGMNTEAFF	TGTGCCAGCTCACCTTTGCAGGGAATGAACACTGAAGCTTTCTTT
-	TRBJ2-1	TRBV6-1	TRBD1	CASSATGGASYNEQFF	TGTGCCAGCAGTGCAACAGGGGGCGCGTCCTACAATGAGCAGTTCTTC
-	TRBJ1-1	TRBV5-1	TRBD1	CASSFPERTGHTEAFF	TGCGCCAGCAGCTTCCCAGAGCGGACAGGTCACACTGAAGCTTTCTTT
-	TRBJ1-2	TRBV15	-	CATSSYPGRRGYTF	TGTGCCACCAGCAGCTATCCAGGGAGGAGAGGCTACACCTTC
-	TRBJ2-3	TRBV7-2	-	CASSLAGLYTDTQYF	TGTGCCAGCAGCTTAGCGGGCTTATACACAGATACGCAGTATTTT
-	TRBJ2-3	TRBV5-8	-	CASSRQTDTQYF	TGTGCCAGCAGCCGACAGACAGATACGCAGTATTTT
-	TRBJ1-1	TRBV7-2	-	CASSFSSEAFF	TGTGCCAGCAGCTTTAGCTCTGAAGCTTTCTTT
once	TRBJ1-2	TRBV27	TRBD1	CASSLNSQGAPYYGYTF	TGTGCCAGCAGTTTAAACTCACAGGGGGCGCCGTACTATGGCTACACCTTC
-	TRBJ2-7	TRBV28	TRBD1	CASKTGGTDEQYF	TGTGCCAGCAAGACAGGGGGAACTGACGAGCAGTACTTC
-	TRBJ2-1	TRBV5-1	-	CASSAGTLTYNEQFF	TGCGCCAGCAGCGCCGGGACTTTGACTTACAATGAGCAGTTCTTC
-	TRBJ2-2	TRBV24-1	-	CATSDPSGLRTGELFF	TGTGCCACCAGTGACCCGTCGGGACTCCGCACCGGGGAGCTGTTTTTT
-	TRBJ1-1	TRBV6-5	-	CASILANTEAFF	TGTGCCAGCATCCTAGCGAACACTGAAGCTTTCTTT
-	TRBJ2-7	TRBV18	TRBD1	CASSPGDSAYEQYF	TGTGCCAGCTCACCAGGGGACAGCGCCTACGAGCAGTACTTC
-	TRBJ2-7	TRBV5-1	-	CASSPSGTGVREQYF	TGCGCCAGCAGCCCTAGCGGGACAGGGGTCCGCGAGCAGTACTTC
-	TRBJ1-2	TRBV29-1	-	CSVNYNYGYTF	TGCAGCGTGAACTATAACTATGGCTACACCTTC
-	TRBJ2-7	TRBV5-1	TRBD1	CASSPGTGDYEQYF	TGCGCCAGCAGCCCAGGGACAGGAGACTACGAGCAGTACTTC
-	TRBJ2-1	TRBV6-1	-	CASSEAPGDAYYEQFF	TGTGCCAGCAGTGAAGCGCCGGGGGATGCCTATTATGAGCAGTTCTTC
-	TRBJ2-1	TRBV19	TRBD2	CASGTSASSYNEQFF	TGTGCCAGCGGAACTAGCGCAAGCTCCTACAATGAGCAGTTCTTC
-	TRBJ1-5	TRBV2	TRBD1	CASREQTGISNQPQHF	TGTGCCAGCAGGGAACAGACAGGGATTAGCAATCAGCCCCAGCATTTT
-	TRBJ2-6	TRBV19	-	CASSIGRRSSGANVLTF	TGTGCCAGTAGTATAGGAAGACGGAGCTCTGGGGCCAACGTCCTGACTTTC
-	TRBJ2-7	TRBV14	-	CASSHGYEQYF	TGTGCCAGCAGCCACGGCTACGAGCAGTACTTC
-	TRBJ1-2	TRBV30	TRBD1	CAWSGGPAGYTF	TGTGCCTGGTCAGGGGGCCCAGCTGGCTACACCTTC
-	TRBJ2-7	TRBV6-5	-	CASSYSNALGYEQYF	TGTGCCAGCAGTTACTCGAATGCACTTGGCTACGAGCAGTACTTC
-	TRBJ2-2	TRBV11-3	TRBD2	CASSRTSTTTGELFF	TGTGCCAGCAGCCGGACTAGCACTACAACCGGGGAGCTGTTTTTT
-	TRBJ2-2	TRBV3-1/TRBV3-2	-	CASSQDPRSTGELFF	TGTGCCAGCAGCCAAGATCCGCGGTCCACCGGGGAGCTGTTTTTT
-	TRBJ1-2	TRBV27	-	CASSLSSFGEVHYGYTF	TGTGCCAGCAGTTTATCTAGTTTCGGGGAAGTACACTATGGCTACACCTTC
-	TRBJ1-6	TRBV2	TRBD1	CASRRTGGFSPLHF	TGTGCCAGCAGGCGGACAGGGGGATTTTCACCCCTCCACTTT
-	TRBJ2-7	TRBV12-3/TRBV12-4	TRBD1	CASSGTGGGEQYF	TGTGCCAGCAGTGGGACAGGGGGCGGCGAGCAGTACTTC
-	TRBJ1-1	TRBV29-1	-	CSVSTGGSTEAFF	TGCAGCGTTTCCACGGGGGGGAGCACTGAAGCTTTCTTT
-	TRBJ2-7	TRBV11-2	-	CASSLVTGPYEQYF	TGTGCCAGCAGCTTAGTTACAGGACCCTACGAGCAGTACTTC
-	TRBJ2-1	TRBV28	TRBD1	CASTLRGGQRRNEQFF	TGTGCCAGCACCCTGAGAGGGGGACAGCGACGCAATGAGCAGTTCTTC
-	TRBJ1-5	TRBV27	-	CASRDRRDQPQHF	TGTGCCAGCAGGGACAGACGGGATCAGCCCCAGCATTTT
-	TRBJ1-1	TRBV20-1	-	CSASTQGGWDTEAFF	TGCAGTGCTAGTACACAGGGCGGGTGGGACACTGAAGCTTTCTTT
-	TRBJ2-3	TRBV7-9	TRBD1	CASSLTGGSTDTQYF	TGTGCCAGCAGCCTGACAGGGGGTAGCACAGATACGCAGTATTTT
-	TRBJ2-7	TRBV5-6	-	CASSYRRDYEQYF	TGTGCCAGCAGCTACCGGAGGGACTACGAGCAGTACTTC
few	TRBJ2-1	TRBV7-7	TRBD2	CASSQTSGRDNEQFF	TGTGCCAGCAGCCAGACTAGCGGGAGAGACAATGAGCAGTTCTTC
-	TRBJ2-3	TRBV29-1	TRBD2	CSVEDRGRASDTQYF	TGCAGCGTTGAAGATCGTGGGAGGGCCTCAGATACGCAGTATTTT